This T cell receptor (beta chain) was identified in a study of blood T cells in healthy people across ages. The study's findings and limits: Correlation between TCR beta diversity and naive T cell percentage was strong.

Peripheral blood, about 9.4 milliliters per donor, was collected. With a J-beta primer mix and a sample-barcoded 5' primer, a second PCR ran about 7 to 11 cycles. From the 5' RACE reads, TCRdb called clonotypes with MiXCR, one entry per CDR3 protein. The data show around 2 million distinct CDR3 sequences, about two fifths seen once. Germline CDR1 reads DFQATT; CDR2 reads SNEGSKA (reference sequence). This CDR3 spans 17 amino acids. In the case of this clonotype: Its antigen is unidentified.

The V and J genes are TRBV20-1 and TRBJ2-7; D gene unclear. The J call may be wrong; the DNA end is better matched by TRBJ2-5. The sequence was collected from a human donor in good health. Sequenced input: blood. The CDR3 DNA reads TGCAGTGCCGGGTGGGGTACCTATTTGGGATCTAAAGAGACCCAGTACTTC. It yields the protein CSAGWGTYLGSKETQYF.